These 28 T cell receptor beta chains were sequenced from one sample in a study of shared clonotypes between healthy human individuals (dated by TCRdb to the early 2020s). The method was the immunoSEQ multiplex PCR assay. Sourced from immuneACCESS, this table was stored by TCRdb with only in-frame sequences that have V and J called. A share of the clones is absent; for the studies checked, an unresolved V gene accounts for under half, and the remainder has no known explanation. The sample table holds millions of clones, of which around 90% were seen once. The ten largest clonotypes hold over 0.12% of the sample. Sequencing used naive CD4+ T cells sorted from blood. Read against the paper, the sample's cell subset or site label means: CD45RA+ positively selected. All receptors derive from a man younger than 30 in good health.

The rearrangement joins TRBV7-2 to TRBJ2-6; 8 nucleotides match TRBD1. The CDR3 sequence is 15 residues long. The J segment lost 4 bases and the V segment lost 5 bases, leaving 4 bases of the junction unmatched. In germline, CDR1 is SGHTA, CDR2 FQGNSA. The DNA for the CDR3 is TGTGCCAGCAGCATGACAGGGGCAGGGGCCAACGTCCTGACTTTC. Amino acids: CASSMTGAGANVLTF.

Turning to this clone: Other DNA sequences in this sample translate to the same CDR3. This chain uses TRBV5-1 with TRBJ2-5, with TRBD2 matching 9 bases. The CDR3 is 14 amino acids. J lost 2 bases, V lost 4 bases, and 3 bases had no gene match. Germline V gene lookup returns CDR1 SGHRS and CDR2 YFSETQ. CDR3 in amino acids: CASSPTSGQETQYF. In nucleotides, the CDR3 is TGCGCCAGCAGCCCAACTAGCGGGCAAGAGACCCAGTACTTC.

The chain links TRBV7-2 to TRBJ1-4; D is unclear. Trimming shortened V by 5 bases and J by 0 bases, and 10 bases separated the two germline ends. The CDR3 runs 15 residues. CDR1 SGHTA and CDR2 FQGNSA come from the germline V gene. The CDR3 DNA reads as TGTGCCAGCAGCCGCTTAAGGGCAACTAATGAAAAACTGTTTTTT. Translated: CASSRLRATNEKLFF.

J is TRBJ1-2 and V is TRBV11-2, with 8 positions matching TRBD1. Germline CDR1 reads SGHAT; CDR2 reads FQNNGV. The CDR3 has 15 amino acids. The V segment lost 2 bases and the J segment 8 bases; nucleotides outside the gene matches: 10. The CDR3 reads CASSLTGQALMGYTF. The CDR3 bases are TGTGCCAGCAGCTTAACGGGACAGGCCCTTATGGGCTACACCTTC.

As regards this clone: Distinct nucleotide sequences in the sample also encode this CDR3. The rearrangement uses TRBV6-6 and TRBJ1-1, with D unresolved. V gave up 0 bases and J gave up 2 bases, with 4 bases separating them. This CDR3 region has 13 residues. Germline V gene sequence: CDR1 MNHNY, CDR2 SVGAGI (reference sequence). The CDR3 reads CASSYSVNTEAFF. Here the CDR3 DNA reads TGTGCCAGCAGTTACTCGGTCAACACTGAAGCTTTCTTT.

V is TRBV5-1 and J is TRBJ2-2; D uncertain. The germline gives CDR1 SGHRS, CDR2 YFSETQ. This CDR3 contains 16 residues. Trimming stripped 0 bases from V and 1 base from J, with 10 bases between. In nucleotides, the CDR3 is TGCGCCAGCAGCTTGGGACTCAGCAGGAACACCGGGGAGCTGTTTTTT. Protein product: CASSLGLSRNTGELFF.

V gene TRBV18 combines with J gene TRBJ2-5; D gene ambiguous. Germline V gene data show CDR1 as KGHSH and CDR2 as LQKENI. V lost 3 bases and J 3 bases, leaving 11 bases between the germline ends. The CDR3 runs to 14 residues. Here the CDR3 reads CASSPGWGKETQYF. For the CDR3, the DNA is TGTGCCAGCTCACCGGGCTGGGGAAAAGAGACCCAGTACTTC. Based on the CDR3 plus reference TRBV18 and TRBJ2-5, the full variable domain is NAGVMQNPRHLVRRRGQEARLRCSPMKGHSHVYWYRQLPEEGLKFMVYLQKENIIDESGMPKERFSAEFPKEGPSILRIQQVVRGDSAAYFCASSPGWGKETQYFGPGTRLLVL.

The chain joins TRBV2 to TRBJ2-5; 8 nucleotides align to TRBD2. Germline V gives CDR1 SNHLY, CDR2 FYNNEI. Trimming took 2 bases from V and 5 from J; bases not matched to a gene: 7. The CDR3 contains 15 residues. This CDR3 reads CASSENGGAWETQYF. The CDR3 DNA reads TGTGCCAGCAGTGAAAACGGGGGGGCCTGGGAGACCCAGTACTTC.

The gene calls are TRBV19 and TRBJ1-3; no firm D call. CDR1 and CDR2 from the germline V gene are LNHDA and SQIVND (reference sequence). The CDR3 is made up of 16 amino acids. V gave up 0 bases and J gave up 0 bases, with 9 bases separating them. The CDR3 spells CASSIEIGSSGNTIYF. CDR3 nucleotide sequence: TGTGCCAGTAGTATAGAAATCGGGAGCTCTGGAAACACCATATATTTT. Full variable domain (missing parts from reference TRBV19 and TRBJ1-3): DGGITQSPKYLFRKEGQNVTLSCEQNLNHDAMYWYRQDPGQGLRLIYYSQIVNDFQKGDIAEGYSVSREKKESFPLTVTSAQKNPTAFYLCASSIEIGSSGNTIYFGEGSWLTVV.

The V call is TRBV28, the J call TRBJ1-1; no clear D gene. Germline V gene sequence: CDR1 MDHEN, CDR2 SYDVKM. This CDR3 is 13 amino acids long. V shed 5 bases and J shed 0 bases, with 7 bases lying between them. CDR3 sequence: CASSTPMNTEAFF. Written as DNA, the CDR3 is TGTGCCAGCAGTACCCCAATGAACACTGAAGCTTTCTTT.

The count of this clone is one. The chain joins TRBV18 to TRBJ1-4; D perhaps matches TRBD1 (5 bases). This CDR3 has 18 amino acids. V was shortened by 0 bases and J by 1 base, with 15 bases between the two germline ends. Germline values: CDR1 KGHSH, CDR2 LQKENI. The CDR3 DNA follows: TGTGCCAGCTCACCACCCGGGGCAGGGATGCGAACTAATGAAAAACTGTTTTTT. Translating gives CASSPPGAGMRTNEKLFF. The full variable domain, rest sourced from reference TRBV18 and TRBJ1-4, is NAGVMQNPRHLVRRRGQEARLRCSPMKGHSHVYWYRQLPEEGLKFMVYLQKENIIDESGMPKERFSAEFPKEGPSILRIQQVVRGDSAAYFCASSPPGAGMRTNEKLFFGSGTQLSVL.

This sequence joins TRBV7-2 and TRBJ2-2; 11 bases fit TRBD2. The length of the CDR3 is 19 residues. V shed 3 bases and J 0 bases; nucleotides not matched to a gene: 9. Germline V CDR1 and CDR2: SGHTA, FQGNSA. CDR3 nucleotides: TGTGCCAGCAGCTTTGCCCGAAGACTAGCGGGGACGAACACCGGGGAGCTGTTTTTT. This gives the protein CASSFARRLAGTNTGELFF.

The J gene is TRBJ2-3, the V gene TRBV30; 8 bases line up with TRBD1. Germline CDR1 reads GTSNPN; CDR2 reads SVGIG (reference sequence). V was pared by 7 bases and J by 1 base, with 4 bases of the junction left unmatched. The CDR3 is 13 residues long. The CDR3 sequence: CALHRGGTDTQYF. DNA for the CDR3: TGTGCCTTGCACAGGGGGGGCACAGATACGCAGTATTTT. The variable domain in full, with the rest retrieved from reference TRBV30 and TRBJ2-3, is SQTIHQWPATLVQPVGSPLSLECTVEGTSNPNLYWYRQAAGRGLQLLFYSVGIGQISSEVPQNLSASRPQDRQFILSSKKLLLSDSGFYLCALHRGGTDTQYFGPGTRLTVL.

The chain has TRBV19 and TRBJ1-5, with a weak D call TRBD1 (5 bases). Per germline, CDR1 LNHDA and CDR2 SQIVND (reference sequence). Between the trimmed V and J ends, which lost 10 bases and 4 bases, there was a span of 17 bases. The CDR3 spans 14 residues. The CDR3 coding sequence is TGTGCCACCCGGGTTCAGGGAGCTAATCAGCCCCAGCATTTT. Translation: CATRVQGANQPQHF.

CDR3 amino acids: CASSRGRPLYEQYF. CDR3 in DNA: TGTGCCAGCAGCCGGGGACGGCCCCTCTACGAGCAGTACTTC. This rearrangement joins TRBV7-2 to TRBJ2-7, with D perhaps TRBD1 or TRBD2 (5 bases each). The CDR3 contains 14 residues. Germline lookup yields CDR1 SGHTA and CDR2 FQGNSA. Trimming stripped 5 bases from V and 3 bases from J, with 14 bases between.

The rearrangement uses TRBV5-1 and TRBJ2-5; D gene unclear. The CDR3 runs to 15 residues. V was pared by 0 bases and J by 0 bases, with 9 bases between. The germline V gene encodes CDR1 SGHRS and CDR2 YFSETQ. The CDR3 loop reads CASSLAQINQETQYF. CDR3 sequence (DNA): TGCGCCAGCAGCTTGGCCCAGATAAACCAAGAGACCCAGTACTTC.

This sequence joins TRBV25-1 and TRBJ1-4, with D perhaps matching TRBD1 (5 bases). CDR1 MGHDK and CDR2 SYGVNS come from the germline V gene. This CDR3 contains 14 residues. The CDR3 DNA is TGTGCGAGTTTTGGGCAGGGAGTTGGTGAAAAACTGTTTTTT. It yields the protein CASFGQGVGEKLFF.

The rearrangement links TRBV4-1 to TRBJ1-2; D is unresolved. V was trimmed by 4 bases and J by 7 bases, leaving 19 bases between them. The length of the CDR3 is 15 residues. The germline CDR1 and CDR2 sequences are MGHRA and YSYEKL. The CDR3 nucleotides read TGCGCCAGCAGCCCCCCGGACGTAGCATCTCCTGGCTACACCTTC. Residues: CASSPPDVASPGYTF.

A note on this clone: The sample holds other DNA sequences that translate to the same CDR3. The CDR3 protein is CASSPGTANQPQHF. The CDR3 DNA sequence: TGCGCCAGCAGCCCCGGGACAGCCAATCAGCCCCAGCATTTT. The genes are TRBV5-1 and TRBJ1-5; 7 positions agree with TRBD1. Per the germline V gene, CDR1 is SGHRS and CDR2 is YFSETQ. CDR3 length: 14 amino acids. Trimming removed 4 bases from V and 3 bases from J; junction bases left unmatched: 4.

Written as DNA, the CDR3 is TGTGCCAGCAGCTTGGGACAGGGGAACCGCTACGAGCAGTACTTC. Translation: CASSLGQGNRYEQYF. The chain recombines TRBV5-5 with TRBJ2-7, with TRBD1 matching over 8 bases. V was pared by 0 bases and J by 3 bases, with 5 bases of the junction left unmatched. The CDR3 sequence is 15 residues long. The germline V gene has CDR1 SGHKS and CDR2 YYEKEE (reference sequence). The full variable domain, rest sourced from reference TRBV5-5 and TRBJ2-7, is DAGVTQSPTHLIKTRGQQVTLRCSPISGHKSVSWYQQVLGQGPQFIFQYYEKEERGRGNFPDRFSARQFPNYSSELNVNALLLGDSALYLCASSLGQGNRYEQYFGPGTRLTVT.

This chain joins TRBV11-2 and TRBJ2-7; possibly TRBD2 for D (5 bases). V lost 5 bases and J 2 bases, leaving 7 bases between the germline ends. The length of the CDR3 is 12 residues. Germline V lookup: CDR1 SGHAT, CDR2 FQNNGV. Written as DNA, the CDR3 is TGTGCCAGCAGCGAGGGAGCCTACGAGCAGTACTTC. Its protein is CASSEGAYEQYF.

Comment on this clone: Within the sample, other DNA sequences also encode this same CDR3. The genes are TRBV5-1 and TRBJ2-5; D possibly matches TRBD1 or TRBD2 (5 bases each). The CDR3 runs to 14 residues. Germline loops: CDR1 SGHRS, CDR2 YFSETQ. Trimming left V 4 bases short and J 1 base short, with 11 bases between. The DNA for the CDR3 is TGCGCCAGCAGCCCGGGTGGGGGCCAAGAGACCCAGTACTTC. Residues: CASSPGGGQETQYF. Filled out from reference TRBV5-1 and TRBJ2-5, the complete variable domain reads KAGVTQTPRYLIKTRGQQVTLSCSPISGHRSVSWYQQTPGQGLQFLFEYFSETQRNKGNFPGRFSGRQFSNSRSEMNVSTLELGDSALYLCASSPGGGQETQYFGPGTRLLVL.

The chain couples TRBV6-5 to TRBJ1-1; TRBD1 might be the D (6 bases). Per germline, CDR1 MNHEY and CDR2 SVGAGI. V was pared by 0 bases and J by 5 bases, with 16 bases between. The CDR3 has 16 residues. The CDR3 is CASSYSIGGAETEAFF. In DNA, the CDR3 is TGTGCCAGCAGTTACTCGATTGGGGGCGCGGAGACTGAAGCTTTCTTT.

This chain joins TRBV6-1 and TRBJ2-3; the D gene is possibly TRBD2 (7 bases). Germline V gene lookup returns CDR1 MNHNS and CDR2 SASEGT. V was cut by 2 bases and J by 3 bases, with 15 bases left in between. The CDR3 is made up of 16 amino acids. Here the CDR3 reads CASSEIFGGLTDTQYF. The CDR3 coding sequence is TGTGCCAGCAGTGAAATTTTCGGGGGGCTAACAGATACGCAGTATTTT.

The gene calls are TRBV21-1 and TRBJ2-2. TRBV21-1 is a pseudogene segment. The CDR3 extends over 18 amino acids. The CDR3, as DNA: TGTGCCAGCAGCAAAGGGCTTTTAGTGCAGAAAAACACCGGGGAGCTGTTTTTT. Translating it yields CASSKGLLVQKNTGELFF.

The gene calls are TRBV6-5 and TRBJ1-2; D gene ambiguous. The CDR3 totals 13 residues. V dropped 2 bases and J dropped 4 bases, with 8 bases sitting between them. Germline V CDR1 and CDR2: MNHEY, SVGAGI. The CDR3 DNA reads TGTGCCAGCAGTTACGCCAGCCTCTATGGCTACACCTTC. Its translation: CASSYASLYGYTF.

V usage is TRBV19 and J usage is TRBJ1-1; no reliable D call. The CDR3 is made up of 16 amino acids. Looked up from germline, CDR1 is LNHDA and CDR2 is SQIVND (reference sequence). Trimming removed 7 bases at V and 0 bases at J, with 18 bases between. This CDR3 is CASTRLPGRMNTEAFF. In DNA form, the CDR3 reads TGTGCCAGTACAAGGCTCCCCGGGCGAATGAACACTGAAGCTTTCTTT.

In its sample, this clone was seen once. Other DNA sequences from this sample encode an identical CDR3 as well. The gene calls are TRBV5-4 and TRBJ2-5, with D unclear. CDR3 length equals 13 residues. V lost 1 base and J lost 0, with 4 bases in between. CDR1 and CDR2 from the germline V gene are SGHNT and YYREEE (reference sequence). CDR3 nucleotides: TGTGCCAGCAGCTTGCGGAACCAAGAGACCCAGTACTTC. It translates to CASSLRNQETQYF.